The 17 T cell receptor beta chains reported below all come from one sample, sequenced in a study of beta chain features in type 1 diabetes. The entirety of the isolated RNA underwent reverse transcription, so expressed TCRB transcripts were sequenced. Here immunoSEQ multiplex PCR was the method, and the copy in TCRdb shows in-frame clones only, minus some. The table shows 250,000 to 350,000 clones, with 14% occurring only once. Sequenced input: central memory CD4+ T cells from blood. The receptors come from a man younger than 40 in good health.

The chain joins TRBV6-5 to TRBJ2-1; TRBD2 matches 15 bases. CDR1 is MNHEY, CDR2 SVGAGI, per germline. The V gene end was trimmed by 6 bases and the J gene end by 10 bases; junction bases not matched to a gene: 7. CDR3 length: 15 residues. This CDR3 reads CASSPGLAGGCEQFF. CDR3 DNA sequence: TGTGCCAGCAGCCCGGGACTAGCGGGAGGCTGCGAGCAGTTCTTC.

This chain joins TRBV19 and TRBJ2-7; no clear D. The CDR3 loop spans 12 amino acids. CDR1 is LNHDA and CDR2 is SQIVND in the germline V gene (reference sequence). V dropped 6 bases and J dropped 3 bases, with 9 bases sitting between them. DNA for the CDR3: TGTGCCAGTAGGGACGGTTACTACGAGCAGTACTTC. It encodes CASRDGYYEQYF.

There are many counts of this clone. CDR3 bases: TGTGCCAGCAGCCCCCGTGAGGCGACTGAAGCTTTCTTT. The encoded protein is CASSPREATEAFF. V usage is TRBV7-8 and J usage is TRBJ1-1; D not resolved. There are 13 residues in the CDR3. Trimming cost V 5 bases and J 5 bases, with 12 bases left between them. Germline V gives CDR1 SGHVS, CDR2 FQNEAQ.

CDR3 region: CASSLVTPNYGYTF. The CDR3 bases are TGTGCCAGCAGCTTAGTTACCCCTAACTATGGCTACACCTTC. The chain carries TRBV7-2 and TRBJ1-2; no clear D gene. The CDR3 is 14 amino acids. Germline loops: CDR1 SGHTA, CDR2 FQGNSA. The ends were cut back, 1 base at V and 0 bases at J, with 6 bases in the middle.

This clone came up many times. The chain carries TRBV6-5 and TRBJ2-5, with a possible D match to TRBD2 (5 bases). The CDR3 extends over 15 amino acids. Trimming left V 0 bases short and J 5 bases short, with 13 bases between. Per germline, CDR1 MNHEY and CDR2 SVGAGI. The DNA of the CDR3 is TGTGCCAGCAGTTACTCGATTTCAGGCGGGGAGACCCAGTACTTC. Translation: CASSYSISGGETQYF.

The V gene is TRBV16, the J gene TRBJ1-6; perhaps TRBD1 as D (5 bases). The V end was cut by 4 bases, the J end by 3 bases, with 13 bases between. Germline CDR1 and CDR2: KGHSY and FQNENV. The CDR3 consists of 16 residues. The CDR3 region is CASSPSGALYNSPLHF. The CDR3 nucleotides are TGTGCCAGCAGCCCTAGCGGGGCGCTCTATAATTCACCCCTCCACTTT.

The V call is TRBV19, the J call TRBJ2-7; D gene unclear. V was cut by 1 base and J by 2 bases, with 6 bases left in between. The CDR3 totals 13 residues. Germline lookup yields CDR1 LNHDA and CDR2 SQIVND (reference sequence). The CDR3 bases are TGTGCCAGTAGTATAGGGCGAACCTACGAGCAGTACTTC. This translates into CASSIGRTYEQYF.

The table lists this clone with a few counts. The genes are TRBV5-1 and TRBJ2-1, with D hard to call. The CDR3 length is 15 residues. V was pared by 0 bases and J by 5 bases, with 12 bases between. CDR1 and CDR2 (germline): SGHRS, YFSETQ. As DNA, the CDR3 is TGCGCCAGCAGCTTGGGGTCGCTAGGTAACAATGAGCAGTTCTTC. Encoded protein: CASSLGSLGNNEQFF.

This clone showed up just a few times. The chain links TRBV29-1 to TRBJ1-1; D is perhaps TRBD1 (6 bases). CDR1 and CDR2 (germline): SQVTM, ANQGSEA. V lost 4 bases, J lost 4 bases, and 10 bases lay in between. This CDR3 is built from 12 residues. Here the CDR3 DNA reads TGCAGCGTTGGACAGGCGGCCACTGAAGCTTTCTTT. Its protein product is CSVGQAATEAFF.

The chain employs TRBV5-6 and TRBJ2-1; D may be TRBD2 (6 bases). Trimming pared 4 bases from V and 2 bases from J, leaving 13 bases between. Germline V gene lookup returns CDR1 SGHDT and CDR2 YYEEEE. The CDR3 runs 15 residues. The CDR3 sequence is CASSPGRGPYNEQFF. In nucleotides, the CDR3 is TGTGCCAGCAGCCCGGGGCGGGGACCCTACAATGAGCAGTTCTTC.

Only a few counts were recorded for this clone. The chain employs TRBV19 and TRBJ2-3, with 12 nucleotides matching TRBD1. The length of the CDR3 is 15 residues. Germline CDR1 and CDR2: LNHDA and SQIVND (reference sequence). Germline trimming cut 2 bases from V and 7 bases from J; bases unmatched to any gene: 4. CDR3 bases: TGTGCCAGTAGTATAAGGGACAGGGGGCCTAATACGCAGTATTTT. Its protein is CASSIRDRGPNTQYF.

This clone came up a few times. The chain has TRBV5-1 and TRBJ1-5, with D perhaps TRBD1 (5 bases). Germline CDR1 is SGHRS and CDR2 is YFSETQ. The CDR3 spans 15 residues. Trimming stripped 4 bases from V and 4 bases from J, with 15 bases between. This CDR3 reads CASSSGTEENQPQHF. DNA for the CDR3: TGCGCCAGCAGCAGCGGGACGGAGGAAAATCAGCCCCAGCATTTT.

The genes are TRBV18 and TRBJ2-7; 8 bases are shared with TRBD1. CDR3 length: 13 amino acids. V lost 1 base to trimming and J lost 6 bases; unmatched junction nucleotides: 2. Germline assignment: CDR1 KGHSH and CDR2 LQKENI. CDR3 coding DNA: TGTGCCAGCTCACCACGGACAGGGTTCGAGCAGTACGTC. This encodes CASSPRTGFEQYV.

The sample holds many counts of this clone. V gene TRBV5-1 combines with J gene TRBJ1-5, with D possibly matching TRBD1 (5 bases). V was pared by 1 base and J by 7 bases, with 12 bases between. The CDR3 consists of 14 residues. Germline V gene sequence: CDR1 SGHRS, CDR2 YFSETQ. The CDR3 coding sequence is TGCGCCAGCAGCTTGATAGGGGAGGGACAGCCCCAGCATTTT. It yields the protein CASSLIGEGQPQHF.

J is TRBJ2-3 and V is TRBV1. TRBV1 is a recognized pseudogene. The CDR3 has 12 amino acids. The DNA of the CDR3 is TGCACCAGCCGGCGAGGCACAGATACGCAGTATTTT. It encodes CTSRRGTDTQYF.

This rearrangement joins TRBV18 to TRBJ1-5; the match to TRBD1 covers 8 bases. J was trimmed by 2 bases and V by 6 bases; bases with no gene match: 6. CDR3 size: 15 residues. Germline CDR1 and CDR2: KGHSH and LQKENI. The CDR3 DNA follows: TGTGCCAGCTCCGTCGACAGGGGTGGCAATCAGCCCCAGCATTTT. This encodes CASSVDRGGNQPQHF.

V gene TRBV7-3 combines with J gene TRBJ1-4; 7 positions match TRBD1. Germline V gene lookup returns CDR1 SGHTA and CDR2 FQGTGA. With 4 bases clipped from V and 5 bases from J, the junction kept 4 bases outside the gene matches. The CDR3 runs to 14 residues. The CDR3 sequence: CASSWDSRNEKLFF. CDR3 sequence (DNA): TGTGCCAGCAGCTGGGACAGTAGGAATGAAAAACTGTTTTTT.